This entry concerns a single T cell receptor beta chain. Its matching antigen is unknown. In TCRdb, the RACE reads were re-called with MiXCR into one record per CDR3 protein. The sample contains 300,000 to 350,000 distinct CDR3 sequences, roughly 6.9% of which appear only once. Time point indicated: patch test 1, 2 weeks after DPC sensitization. Treatment here: therapeutic diphenylcyclopropenone sensitization with weekly scalp DPC. Patch tests were applied only after blood draws. The sample comes from a study of human T cells and chemical hapten exposure. About the research overall: Predominantly women, the patients had alopecia areata, totalis or universalis.

Study findings and constraints: Expanded TCR counts at PT1 were positively correlated with the patch test score.

This CDR3 has 12 amino acids. Germline V gives CDR1 SGHNT, CDR2 YENEEA. Trimming took off 2 bases at V and 6 bases at J, with 7 bases between the two ends. The TCR originated in a woman in her late teens or twenties with alopecia areata. Some clones in this sample may be carry-over from other donors' samples. The rearrangement uses TRBV11-3 and TRBJ1-2; D call uncertain. The source was whole blood, collected in connection with sensitization to the hapten diphenylcyclopropenone (DPC). In DNA form, the CDR3 reads TGTGCCAGCAGCTTACTTAGCGATGGCTACACCTTC. Translation: CASSLLSDGYTF.